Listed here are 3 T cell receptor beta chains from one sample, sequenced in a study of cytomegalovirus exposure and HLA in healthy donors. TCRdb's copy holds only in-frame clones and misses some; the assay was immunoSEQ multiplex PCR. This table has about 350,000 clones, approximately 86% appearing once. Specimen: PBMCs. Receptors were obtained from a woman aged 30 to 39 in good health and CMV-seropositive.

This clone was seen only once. CDR3 in DNA: TGTGCCAGCAGTGCCTCCCCGGTAGCCCAAGAGACCCAGTACTTC. Its translation: CASSASPVAQETQYF. This chain connects TRBV6-1 to TRBJ2-5; D gene uncertain. This CDR3 is built from 15 residues. CDR1 MNHNS and CDR2 SASEGT come from the germline V gene. The V gene lost 4 bases and the J gene lost 1 base, with 13 bases spanning the gap.

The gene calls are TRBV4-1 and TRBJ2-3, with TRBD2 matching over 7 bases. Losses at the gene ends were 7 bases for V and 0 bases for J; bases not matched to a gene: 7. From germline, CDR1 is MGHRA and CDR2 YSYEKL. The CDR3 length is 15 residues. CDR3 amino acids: CASNPGTTSTDTQYF. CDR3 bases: TGCGCCAGCAACCCAGGGACTACAAGCACAGATACGCAGTATTTT.

The CDR3 coding sequence is TGTGCCAGCAGTGCTAGACAGGGGATGAACACTGAAGCTTTCTTT. It is translated as CASSARQGMNTEAFF. This sequence joins TRBV27 and TRBJ1-1; 8 bases map to TRBD1. The CDR3 spans 15 residues. CDR1 and CDR2 (germline): MNHEY, SMNVEV (reference sequence). With 5 bases clipped from V and 0 bases from J, the junction kept 5 bases outside the gene matches.